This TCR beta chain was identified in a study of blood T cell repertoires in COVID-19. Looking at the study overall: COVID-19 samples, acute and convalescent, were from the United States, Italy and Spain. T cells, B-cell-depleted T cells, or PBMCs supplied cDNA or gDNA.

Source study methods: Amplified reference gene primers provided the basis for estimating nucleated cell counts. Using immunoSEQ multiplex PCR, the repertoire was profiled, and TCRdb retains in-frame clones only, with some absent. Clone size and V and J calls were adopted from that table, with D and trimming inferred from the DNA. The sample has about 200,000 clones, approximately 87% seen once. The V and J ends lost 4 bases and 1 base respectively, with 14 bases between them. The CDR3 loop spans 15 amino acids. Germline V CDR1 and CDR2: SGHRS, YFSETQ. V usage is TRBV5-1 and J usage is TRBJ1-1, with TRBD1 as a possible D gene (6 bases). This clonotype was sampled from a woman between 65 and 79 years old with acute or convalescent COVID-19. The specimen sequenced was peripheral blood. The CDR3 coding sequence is TGCGCCAGCAGCCTACAGGGTTCAAGGAACACTGAAGCTTTCTTT. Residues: CASSLQGSRNTEAFF.